Sample share makes the clone carrying this T cell receptor (beta chain) medium-sized. Its cognate antigen is unknown. The protocol was immunoSEQ multiplex PCR, while the TCRdb copy is restricted to in-frame clones and leaves out a portion. The sample contains tens of thousands of clones, approximately 88% of which appear only once. In germline, CDR1 is LGHNA, CDR2 YNFKEQ. Losses at the gene ends were 0 bases for V and 2 bases for J; bases not matched to a gene: 2. This CDR3 is built from 16 residues. These data originate in a study of T cell responses to AZD1222 COVID-19 vaccine. Overall study results and limits: Spike-spanning, vaccine-associated CD4 TCRs were dominant at 160-218 and 743-854. Possibly, clonal diversity was underestimated; donors were largely white British and included more females. Just six AZD1222 recipients tested seropositive at baseline. After the peak T cell response, and only then, were repertoires sampled.

Sequenced material: peripheral blood, taken 28 days after the second AZD1222 dose. The chain combines TRBV4-2 with TRBJ2-1; 9 bases line up with TRBD2. This sequence was found in an adult who received the AZD1222 COVID-19 vaccine. CDR3 residues: CASSQEGGGAYNEQFF. As DNA, the CDR3 is TGTGCCAGCAGCCAAGAGGGCGGGGGGGCCTACAATGAGCAGTTCTTC.